This TCR beta chain was captured by sequencing in a study of CD8 T cells in ankylosing spondylitis. Study-level findings and limits: What appeared characteristic of ankylosing spondylitis blood was a TCR beta motif of fewer than ten highly homologous variants. Reports say disease-linked clones showed up significantly more in matched ankylosing spondylitis synovial fluid. There were earlier reports of some motif variants in reactive arthritis synovial fluid and blood. With a CD8+ phenotype, disease-linked clones were relatively rare in peripheral blood.

CDR3 length: 15 amino acids. Trimming removed 5 bases at V and 0 bases at J, with 13 bases between. Making the TCR beta libraries involved quantitative 5'-RACE with molecular barcodes. TCRdb itself ran the 5' RACE reads through MiXCR, one entry per CDR3 protein. This table holds about 800,000 distinct CDR3 sequences, 12% found once. This clonotype was observed many times. Its cognate antigen is unknown. The source of this sequence is a male donor with ankylosing spondylitis. This rearrangement joins TRBV12-3 or TRBV12-4 to TRBJ1-1; D might be TRBD1 (5 bases). The sequencing sample was made of blood, either unsorted or a sorted T cell fraction (not recorded which). CDR3 bases: TGTGCCAGCAGTCCCAACAGGCAGATGAACACTGAAGCTTTCTTT. This gives the protein CASSPNRQMNTEAFF.